In this sample, the clone carrying this T cell receptor beta chain turned up a few times. This sample stems from a study of T-cell reconstitution after alpha-beta-depleted transplantation in children. For TCRbeta, the library was prepared with unique molecular identifiers. MiXCR, applied by TCRdb to the PCR reads, yields one record per CDR3 protein. The table records about 640,000 distinct CDR3 sequences, around a sixth of them present only once. The CDR3 has 17 residues. V lost 0 bases to trimming and J lost 7 bases, with 19 bases between them. Germline CDR1 is MNHEY and CDR2 is SVGAGI. This clonotype was obtained from a human donor who donated a stem cell graft to a child with acute myeloid leukemia. The chain employs TRBV6-5 and TRBJ2-1, with D possibly TRBD2 on 5 matching bases. The input for sequencing was PBMCs from the stem cell graft donor, taken from the stem cell graft. CDR3 loop: CASSYSRAGTIRNEQFF. As DNA, the CDR3 is TGTGCCAGCAGTTACTCGAGGGCAGGTACCATCCGGAATGAGCAGTTCTTC.